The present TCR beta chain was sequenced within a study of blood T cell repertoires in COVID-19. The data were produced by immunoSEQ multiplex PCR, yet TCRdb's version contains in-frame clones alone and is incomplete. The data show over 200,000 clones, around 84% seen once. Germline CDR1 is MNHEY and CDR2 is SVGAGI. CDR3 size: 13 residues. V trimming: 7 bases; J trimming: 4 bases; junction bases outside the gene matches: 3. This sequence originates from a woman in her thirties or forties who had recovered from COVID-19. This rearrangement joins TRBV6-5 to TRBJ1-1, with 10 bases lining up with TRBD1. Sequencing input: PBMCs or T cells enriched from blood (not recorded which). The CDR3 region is CASMWDRGTEAFF. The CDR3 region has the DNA TGTGCCAGCATGTGGGACAGGGGCACTGAAGCTTTCTTT.